The present T cell receptor beta chain was sequenced within a study of human thymus T cells. Study findings and constraints: Usage of V and J genes appeared biased in thymic and blood repertoires.

The study used thymus tissue resected during corrective heart surgery. As regards this clone: The antigen is not known.

Per germline, CDR1 LNHDA and CDR2 SQIVND (reference sequence). This CDR3 has 15 amino acids. J lost 5 bases, V lost 6 bases, and 7 bases had no gene match. Data came from immunoSEQ multiplex PCR; TCRdb stores just in-frame clones and leaves some out. The sample has roughly 130,000 clones, 90% to 95% seen once. The sequenced material came from thymus tissue. The chain uses TRBV19 and TRBJ1-1; TRBD1 matches 12 bases. This receptor was obtained from a boy younger than two with a congenital heart defect but otherwise immunologically healthy. CDR3 sequence: CASRPLGQGATEAFF. The CDR3 nucleotides read TGTGCCAGTAGACCCCTGGGACAGGGGGCAACTGAAGCTTTCTTT. The complete variable domain, with remaining parts taken from reference TRBV19 and TRBJ1-1, reads DGGITQSPKYLFRKEGQNVTLSCEQNLNHDAMYWYRQDPGQGLRLIYYSQIVNDFQKGDIAEGYSVSREKKESFPLTVTSAQKNPTAFYLCASRPLGQGATEAFFGQGTRLTVV.